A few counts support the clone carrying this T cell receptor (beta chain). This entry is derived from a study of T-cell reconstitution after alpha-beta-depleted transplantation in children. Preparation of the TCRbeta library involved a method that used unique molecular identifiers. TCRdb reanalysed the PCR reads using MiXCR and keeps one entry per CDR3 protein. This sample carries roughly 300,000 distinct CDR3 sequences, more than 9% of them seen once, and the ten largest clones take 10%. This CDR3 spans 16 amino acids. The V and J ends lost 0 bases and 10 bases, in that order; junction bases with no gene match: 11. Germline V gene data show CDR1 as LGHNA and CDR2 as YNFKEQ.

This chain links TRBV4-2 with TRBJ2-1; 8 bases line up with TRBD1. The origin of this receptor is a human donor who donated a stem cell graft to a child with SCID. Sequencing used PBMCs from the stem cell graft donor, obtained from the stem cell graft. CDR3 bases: TGTGCCAGCAGCCAAGATAGGGCAGGGGGCATTTGGGAGCAGTTCTTC. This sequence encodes CASSQDRAGGIWEQFF.